The 30 T cell receptor beta chains given below trace back to one sample, sequenced in a study of shared clonotypes between healthy human individuals. Method: immunoSEQ multiplex PCR; TCRdb's copy keeps in-frame clones and lacks some. Of roughly 640,000 clones listed, 74% are singletons. Sequences were obtained from memory CD4+ T cells sorted from blood. Subset of the sample: CD45RA-negative fraction. The receptors stem from a woman aged 25 to 39 in good health.

J is TRBJ1-4 and V is TRBV27, with unresolved D. Trimming left V 2 bases short and J 7 bases short, with 8 bases between. The CDR3 has 13 residues. Looked up from germline, CDR1 is MNHEY and CDR2 is SMNVEV (reference sequence). DNA of the CDR3: TGTGCCAGCAGTTTACTATATGGTGAAAAACTGTTTTTT. This sequence encodes CASSLLYGEKLFF.

The V gene is TRBV27, the J gene TRBJ1-2; D not resolved. CDR3 size: 15 residues. The V end lost 3 bases, the J end lost 3 bases, and 14 bases lay between the germline ends. Germline V gene sequence: CDR1 MNHEY, CDR2 SMNVEV (reference sequence). The CDR3 DNA reads TGTGCCAGCAGTTTCTTAAGCCGTCGAGACTATGGCTACACCTTC. Protein product: CASSFLSRRDYGYTF.

The gene calls are TRBV9 and TRBJ2-1; D gene ambiguous. V lost 0 bases to trimming and J lost 7 bases, with 14 bases between them. This CDR3 is built from 15 residues. Germline CDR1 reads SGDLS; CDR2 reads YYNGEE. This chain's CDR3 is CASSVVGFLSNEQFF. For the CDR3, the DNA is TGTGCCAGCAGCGTAGTAGGGTTTCTCTCGAATGAGCAGTTCTTC.

This clone was recorded only once. The J gene is TRBJ2-1, the V gene TRBV5-1; 9 bases line up with TRBD2. CDR3 size: 16 residues. Per germline, CDR1 SGHRS and CDR2 YFSETQ. V dropped 0 bases and J dropped 7; count of bases not matched to a gene: 8. CDR3 region: CASSLAAGGPRNEQFF. For the CDR3, the DNA is TGCGCCAGCAGCTTGGCGGCGGGAGGGCCGCGGAATGAGCAGTTCTTC.

V and J are TRBV11-2 and TRBJ2-3; possible D gene TRBD2, 5 bases. The germline V gene encodes CDR1 SGHAT and CDR2 FQNNGV. This CDR3 is 13 amino acids long. V was pared by 7 bases and J by 6 bases, with 14 bases between. CDR3 sequence: CASTQSSGDTQYF. The CDR3 DNA follows: TGTGCCAGCACCCAATCCAGCGGCGATACGCAGTATTTT.

This chain joins TRBV5-4 and TRBJ1-2; TRBD1 aligns across 11 bases. Germline V gene sequence: CDR1 SGHNT, CDR2 YYREEE (reference sequence). The CDR3 runs 14 residues. V shed 0 bases, J shed 11 bases, and the junction held 6 bases outside the gene matches. CDR3 loop: CASSLEDGTGGYTF. Written as DNA, the CDR3 is TGTGCCAGCAGCTTGGAGGATGGGACAGGGGGTTACACCTTC.

The rearrangement uses TRBV10-3 and TRBJ2-1, with no clear D. The V gene lost 0 bases and the J gene lost 5 bases, with 5 bases spanning the gap. The CDR3 covers 13 residues. Germline V gene data show CDR1 as ENHRY and CDR2 as SYGVKD. The CDR3 sequence: CAISESGHNEQFF. The CDR3 bases are TGTGCCATCAGTGAGTCAGGGCACAATGAGCAGTTCTTC.

The chain carries TRBV2 and TRBJ2-3; 9 nucleotides align to TRBD2. Unmatched junction bases numbered 0, after V lost 8 bases and J lost 0 bases. Germline V gene data show CDR1 as SNHLY and CDR2 as FYNNEI. CDR3 length equals 13 residues. CDR3 residues: CASAGGSTDTQYF. For the CDR3, the DNA is TGTGCCAGCGCGGGAGGGAGCACAGATACGCAGTATTTT.

This clone was observed a few times. The J gene is TRBJ2-1, the V gene TRBV5-1; D unclear. The CDR3 contains 11 residues. The V gene's germline CDR1 is SGHRS and CDR2 YFSETQ. Trimming removed 4 bases at V and 14 bases at J, with 13 bases between. CDR3 nucleotides: TGCGCCAGCAGCACGGGCCCTCGAGAGTTCTTC. This encodes CASSTGPREFF.

The V and J genes are TRBV25-1 and TRBJ1-2; the D is unclear. CDR1 MGHDK and CDR2 SYGVNS come from the germline V gene. The CDR3 is 12 residues long. The germline V and J ends were trimmed by 6 bases and 4 bases, with 9 bases remaining between them. The CDR3: CASRGGSYGYTF. In DNA, the CDR3 is TGTGCCAGCAGGGGTGGATCCTATGGCTACACCTTC.

Concerning this clone itself: At one end the junction does not follow the germline gene, possibly because of a read error. The J gene is TRBJ1-4, the V gene TRBV19; 8 bases line up with TRBD1. CDR1 is LNHDA and CDR2 is SQIVND in the germline V gene (reference sequence). The CDR3 is made up of 15 amino acids. The CDR3 DNA follows: TGTGCCAGCAGTAGTAGCAGGGGGCCTAATGAAAAACTGTTTTTT. Its translation: CASSSSRGPNEKLFF.

This chain links TRBV6-6 with TRBJ2-3; 7 bases fit TRBD2. Trimming cost V 5 bases and J 4 bases; bases outside gene matches: 6. Germline values: CDR1 MNHNY, CDR2 SVGAGI (reference sequence). The CDR3 runs 14 residues. The CDR3 is CASSREVRADTQYF. The CDR3 DNA reads as TGTGCCAGCAGTCGGGAGGTACGGGCAGATACGCAGTATTTT.

As regards this clone: This sample includes further DNA sequences coding for the same CDR3. This chain links TRBV11-2 with TRBJ2-7; TRBD2 might be the D (5 bases). There are 13 residues in the CDR3. Germline-derived CDR1 and CDR2 are SGHAT and FQNNGV. V was shortened by 1 base and J by 2 bases, with 6 bases between the two germline ends. CDR3 nucleotides: TGTGCCAGCAGCTTAGCGGGAACCTACGAGCAGTACTTC. This codes for CASSLAGTYEQYF. The full variable domain, its missing parts supplied by reference TRBV11-2 and TRBJ2-7, is EAGVAQSPRYKIIEKRQSVAFWCNPISGHATLYWYQQILGQGPKLLIQFQNNGVVDDSQLPKDRFSAERLKGVDSTLKIQPAKLEDSAVYLCASSLAGTYEQYFGPGTRLTVT.

The genes are TRBV9 and TRBJ2-3; D gene unclear. Trimming left V 0 bases short and J 3 bases short, with 8 bases between. The CDR3 totals 14 residues. Germline CDR1 reads SGDLS; CDR2 reads YYNGEE. The CDR3 nucleotides are TGTGCCAGCAGCGTAGCTACGAGGACAGATACGCAGTATTTT. It is translated as CASSVATRTDTQYF.

This rearrangement joins TRBV29-1 to TRBJ2-3; D may correspond to TRBD1 or TRBD2 (5 bases each). Trimming left V 7 bases short and J 2 bases short, with 19 bases between. The V gene's germline CDR1 is SQVTM and CDR2 ANQGSEA. This CDR3 contains 15 residues. The CDR3 sequence is CSGGSGNADTDTQYF. The CDR3, as DNA: TGCAGCGGGGGGTCGGGAAACGCCGACACAGATACGCAGTATTTT.

The gene calls are TRBV7-9 and TRBJ1-6, with 7 bases that match TRBD1. CDR1 and CDR2 (germline): SEHNR, FQNEAQ (reference sequence). The ends lost 8 bases at V and 0 bases at J; junction bases unmatched: 10. This CDR3 contains 17 residues. In DNA form, the CDR3 reads TGTGCCAGCTCAGGGGGACGACCGAGCTCCTATAATTCACCCCTCCACTTT. Residues: CASSGGRPSSYNSPLHF.

The gene calls are TRBV5-1 and TRBJ1-3; D is undetermined. Deletions cut 5 bases from V and 0 bases from J, with 12 bases between. Germline CDR1 and CDR2: SGHRS and YFSETQ. The CDR3 consists of 15 residues. The CDR3 bases are TGCGCCAGCAGATCAGGACCGATCTCTGGAAACACCATATATTTT. Its protein product is CASRSGPISGNTIYF.

This clone was seen a few times. V is TRBV2 and J is TRBJ1-5; weak D call: TRBD1 (5 bases). Germline V gives CDR1 SNHLY, CDR2 FYNNEI. This CDR3 is 14 amino acids long. Trimming took off 7 bases at V and 5 bases at J, with 15 bases between the two ends. The CDR3 nucleotides read TGTGCCAGCAAAACGGCGGGGGACTATCAGCCCCAGCATTTT. Translating it yields CASKTAGDYQPQHF.

This chain links TRBV4-1 with TRBJ2-2; TRBD2 aligns across 7 bases. The V and J ends lost 1 base and 11 bases, in that order; junction bases with no gene match: 7. Germline lookup yields CDR1 MGHRA and CDR2 YSYEKL. The CDR3 consists of 14 residues. This chain's CDR3 is CASSQGLAVSELFF. The CDR3 DNA follows: TGCGCCAGCAGCCAAGGACTAGCTGTGAGTGAGCTGTTTTTT.

The chain couples TRBV6-6 to TRBJ1-1; no clear D. CDR3 length: 14 amino acids. CDR1 is MNHNY and CDR2 is SVGAGI in the germline V gene (reference sequence). Trimming left V 0 bases short and J 10 bases short, with 15 bases between. The CDR3 coding sequence is TGTGCCAGCAGTTACTCGGAAACACTACAGACAGCTTTCTTT. Protein product: CASSYSETLQTAFF.

V and J are TRBV11-2 and TRBJ2-1; unclear D gene. Germline loops: CDR1 SGHAT, CDR2 FQNNGV. The CDR3 is 13 residues long. V was pared by 7 bases and J by 3 bases, with 10 bases between. This CDR3 is CASTAAVYNEQFF. The DNA of the CDR3 is TGTGCCAGCACCGCGGCTGTCTACAATGAGCAGTTCTTC.

This chain connects TRBV2 to TRBJ1-5; tentative D call: TRBD1 (6 bases). The CDR3 extends over 14 amino acids. V lost 5 bases and J lost 3, with 11 bases in between. Germline lookup yields CDR1 SNHLY and CDR2 FYNNEI. The CDR3 protein is CASSFDRSNQPQHF. DNA for the CDR3: TGTGCCAGCAGTTTCGACAGGTCCAATCAGCCCCAGCATTTT. Looking up the rest from reference TRBV2 and TRBJ1-5 gives the full variable domain: EPEVTQTPSHQVTQMGQEVILRCVPISNHLYFYWYRQILGQKVEFLVSFYNNEISEKSEIFDDQFSVERPDGSNFTLKIRSTKLEDSAMYFCASSFDRSNQPQHFGDGTRLSIL.

V gene TRBV28 combines with J gene TRBJ2-3, with 10 positions matching TRBD1. CDR1 and CDR2 from the germline V gene are MDHEN and SYDVKM. V was clipped by 7 bases and J by 7 bases; unmatched bases: 20. This CDR3 spans 18 amino acids. DNA for the CDR3: TGTGCCAGCATTCAACCCGGGCCCGGGACAGGGGCTATGAATACGCAGTATTTT. Translating gives CASIQPGPGTGAMNTQYF.

V usage is TRBV2 and J usage is TRBJ2-1; 11 positions agree with TRBD2. This CDR3 spans 15 amino acids. The V gene's germline CDR1 is SNHLY and CDR2 FYNNEI. V dropped 8 bases and J dropped 3; count of bases not matched to a gene: 6. The CDR3 sequence is CASRRLAGSYNEQFF. CDR3 in DNA: TGTGCCAGCCGTCGACTAGCGGGAAGCTACAATGAGCAGTTCTTC. Full variable domain (outside the CDR3, taken from reference TRBV2 and TRBJ2-1): EPEVTQTPSHQVTQMGQEVILRCVPISNHLYFYWYRQILGQKVEFLVSFYNNEISEKSEIFDDQFSVERPDGSNFTLKIRSTKLEDSAMYFCASRRLAGSYNEQFFGPGTRLTVL.

This clone turned up a few times. The chain couples TRBV28 to TRBJ1-2; D is unclear. The CDR3 is 15 residues long. Germline CDR1 is MDHEN and CDR2 is SYDVKM. Trimming cost V 0 bases and J 1 base, with 9 bases left between them. The CDR3 loop is CASSLWRTDNYGYTF. DNA of the CDR3: TGTGCCAGCAGTTTATGGAGGACCGATAACTATGGCTACACCTTC.

The table lists this clone with a few counts. The V call is TRBV5-5, the J call TRBJ2-4, with D uncertain. Germline CDR1 is SGHKS and CDR2 is YYEKEE (reference sequence). The CDR3 is 14 amino acids. Trimming removed 0 bases from V and 5 bases from J, with 9 bases in between. The DNA of the CDR3 is TGTGCCAGCAGCTTGGGATTGAGCCAAAACATTCAGTACTTC. Its protein is CASSLGLSQNIQYF.

This clone was detected once. The sample holds other DNA sequences that translate to the same CDR3. The chain links TRBV28 to TRBJ1-4; no clear D gene. The V and J ends lost 8 bases and 4 bases respectively, with 8 bases between them. Germline CDR1 reads MDHEN; CDR2 reads SYDVKM. The CDR3 is 12 amino acids. CDR3 sequence: CASSGVNEKLFF. The CDR3 nucleotides read TGTGCCAGCTCTGGAGTTAATGAAAAACTGTTTTTT.

V is TRBV5-1 and J is TRBJ1-1; D unresolved. CDR1 and CDR2 (germline): SGHRS, YFSETQ. The ends were cut back, 4 bases at V and 11 bases at J, with 24 bases in the middle. The CDR3 runs 15 residues. For the CDR3, the DNA is TGCGCCAGCAGCATTTGCAGCCACCACGCACTCTTCGCTTTCTTT. Encoded protein: CASSICSHHALFAFF.

The chain carries TRBV4-3 and TRBJ2-3; TRBD2 might be the D (6 bases). Germline CDR1 is LGHNA and CDR2 is YSLEER. V dropped 3 bases and J dropped 14 bases, with 12 bases sitting between them. The CDR3 is 11 amino acids. Here the CDR3 DNA reads TGCGCCAGCAGCCAGGGCGGGGTAAGGTATTTT. Translated: CASSQGGVRYF.

The chain uses TRBV7-9 and TRBJ2-2, with a tentative D call TRBD2 (6 bases). Between the trimmed V and J ends, which lost 5 bases and 4 bases, there was a span of 17 bases. This CDR3 has 16 amino acids. From germline, CDR1 is SEHNR and CDR2 FQNEAQ (reference sequence). CDR3 residues: CASSLLLGGSTGELFF. The CDR3 nucleotides are TGTGCCAGCAGCCTCCTACTAGGAGGGAGCACCGGGGAGCTGTTTTTT.